The 18 T cell receptor beta chains reported below all come from one sample, sequenced in a study of OX40 agonist ivuxolimab in advanced cancers. Clones were sequenced by immunoSEQ multiplex PCR, and TCRdb holds only the in-frame ones, with some missing. Of roughly 13,000 clones listed, 85% to 95% were seen once; the top ten hold less than 25%. Sample: CD4+ or CD8+ T cells sorted from blood, taken in a trial of the OX40 agonist ivuxolimab. The origin of the receptors is an adult with an advanced solid tumor such as melanoma, head and neck, liver or kidney cancer.

This rearrangement joins TRBV5-5 to TRBJ2-1, with 11 bases lining up with TRBD2. The germline CDR1 and CDR2 sequences are SGHKS and YYEKEE (reference sequence). The ends lost 2 bases at V and 9 bases at J; junction bases unmatched: 10. The CDR3 length is 16 residues. This CDR3 is CASSFRVAGGPSEQFF. The DNA of the CDR3 is TGTGCCAGCAGCTTTCGTGTAGCGGGGGGGCCTAGTGAGCAGTTCTTC.

This clone appeared once. This chain links TRBV7-9 with TRBJ2-2; maybe TRBD2 (5 bases). V was cut by 4 bases and J by 4 bases, with 10 bases left in between. The CDR3 length is 14 residues. Germline CDR1 and CDR2: SEHNR and FQNEAQ (reference sequence). CDR3 DNA sequence: TGTGCCAGCAGCTGGACTTGGGGCACCGGGGAGCTGTTTTTT. Translated, it gives CASSWTWGTGELFF.

The chain combines TRBV27 with TRBJ2-1, with 7 bases lining up with TRBD1. The CDR3 is made up of 16 amino acids. Germline values: CDR1 MNHEY, CDR2 SMNVEV (reference sequence). Unmatched junction bases numbered 11, after V lost 5 bases and J lost 4 bases. CDR3 amino acids: CASSGNPGQAYNEQFF. Written as DNA, the CDR3 is TGTGCCAGCAGTGGGAACCCCGGACAGGCTTACAATGAGCAGTTCTTC.

V and J are TRBV27 and TRBJ2-7; TRBD2 agrees at 9 bases. This CDR3 comprises 13 residues. Unmatched junction bases numbered 2, after V lost 2 bases and J lost 6 bases. CDR1 and CDR2 (germline): MNHEY, SMNVEV (reference sequence). CDR3 protein: CASSLAGGAEQYF. The CDR3 DNA is TGTGCCAGCAGTTTAGCGGGAGGGGCCGAGCAGTACTTC.

The chain uses TRBV6-5 and TRBJ2-1, with D perhaps TRBD2 (6 bases). Trimming left V 4 bases short and J 7 bases short, with 14 bases between. Germline lookup yields CDR1 MNHEY and CDR2 SVGAGI. This CDR3 has 14 amino acids. CDR3 protein: CASSSSGSVNEQFF. As DNA, the CDR3 is TGTGCCAGCAGTTCATCCGGGAGTGTTAATGAGCAGTTCTTC.

The V call is TRBV7-9, the J call TRBJ1-4, with D maybe TRBD1 (5 bases). V lost 5 bases and J 0 bases, leaving 10 bases between the germline ends. The CDR3 sequence is 15 residues long. The V gene's germline CDR1 is SEHNR and CDR2 FQNEAQ (reference sequence). The CDR3, as DNA: TGTGCCAGCAGCCAGGGTAGGGCAACTAATGAAAAACTGTTTTTT. Translating gives CASSQGRATNEKLFF.

This chain connects TRBV27 to TRBJ2-5; 16 bases match TRBD2. The better agreement between TRBJ2-7 and the DNA end casts doubt on the J call. CDR3 size: 17 residues. Germline V CDR1 and CDR2: MNHEY, SMNVEV (reference sequence). CDR3 loop: CASSLGLAGGLSYEQYF. The CDR3 DNA reads TGTGCCAGCAGTTTGGGACTAGCGGGAGGGCTCTCCTACGAGCAGTACTTC.

V usage is TRBV7-9 and J usage is TRBJ2-1; TRBD2 matches 7 bases. The CDR3 runs 18 residues. Germline-derived CDR1 and CDR2 are SEHNR and FQNEAQ (reference sequence). The junction had 13 bases not matched to a gene; V was cut back by 5 bases and J by 0 bases. The CDR3 region is CASSPERGESSSYNEQFF. In DNA, the CDR3 is TGTGCCAGCAGCCCCGAGCGGGGCGAATCTAGCTCCTACAATGAGCAGTTCTTC. Drawing the rest from reference TRBV7-9 and TRBJ2-1, the complete variable domain is DTGVSQNPRHKITKRGQNVTFRCDPISEHNRLYWYRQTLGQGPEFLTYFQNEAQLEKSRLLSDRFSAERPKGSFSTLEIQRTEQGDSAMYLCASSPERGESSSYNEQFFGPGTRLTVL.

This chain links TRBV4-1 with TRBJ2-2; 10 bases fit TRBD1. Germline V gives CDR1 MGHRA, CDR2 YSYEKL. The CDR3 extends over 15 amino acids. The V segment lost 4 bases and the J segment 6 bases; nucleotides outside the gene matches: 5. Here the CDR3 reads CASSRSDRGAGELFF. The DNA for the CDR3 is TGCGCCAGCAGCCGGTCGGACAGGGGGGCCGGGGAGCTGTTTTTT.

The gene calls are TRBV4-1 and TRBJ1-4; D is perhaps TRBD1 (6 bases). Germline lookup yields CDR1 MGHRA and CDR2 YSYEKL. This CDR3 has 15 residues. With 1 base removed from V and 6 bases from J, the gap between germline ends came to 12 bases. In nucleotides, the CDR3 is TGCGCCAGCAGCCAAGTAGCGGGGGCGGATGAAAAACTGTTTTTT. Its protein is CASSQVAGADEKLFF.

The chain employs TRBV7-3 and TRBJ2-7, with TRBD1 matching 8 bases. Germline V CDR1 and CDR2: SGHTA, FQGTGA. The CDR3 is made up of 14 amino acids. The V segment lost 4 bases and the J segment 3 bases; nucleotides outside the gene matches: 5. Here the CDR3 reads CASSYDGQGYEQYF. The CDR3 region has the DNA TGTGCCAGCAGCTATGACGGACAGGGCTACGAGCAGTACTTC.

This chain links TRBV7-7 with TRBJ2-7, with TRBD1 identical over 11 bases. The CDR3 covers 15 residues. After removal of 5 bases from V and 2 bases from J, the junction contained 5 bases not matched to a gene. Germline CDR1 reads SSHAT; CDR2 reads FNYEAQ (reference sequence). The DNA of the CDR3 is TGTGCCAGCAGCCCAGGGACAGGGGGGGCCTACGAGCAGTACTTC. Translated: CASSPGTGGAYEQYF.

V gene TRBV6-5 combines with J gene TRBJ2-7; TRBD1 matches 9 bases. The length of the CDR3 is 16 residues. Germline V gene lookup returns CDR1 MNHEY and CDR2 SVGAGI. V was pared by 0 bases and J by 1 base, with 4 bases of the junction left unmatched. CDR3 DNA: TGTGCCAGCAGTTACTCTTCAGGACAGGGGTCCTACGAGCAGTACTTC. Translated: CASSYSSGQGSYEQYF.

The genes are TRBV7-9 and TRBJ1-5, with TRBD1 matching 7 bases. The CDR3 has 14 amino acids. V shed 3 bases, J shed 6 bases, and the junction held 5 bases outside the gene matches. The germline CDR1 and CDR2 sequences are SEHNR and FQNEAQ (reference sequence). The CDR3 sequence: CASSFDRAGQPQHF. The CDR3 DNA reads as TGTGCCAGCAGCTTCGACAGGGCAGGTCAGCCCCAGCATTTT.

This clone was seen once. This chain connects TRBV27 to TRBJ2-1, with 7 bases matching TRBD1. The CDR3 is made up of 15 amino acids. Germline trimming cut 1 base from V and 3 bases from J; bases unmatched to any gene: 3. Germline values: CDR1 MNHEY, CDR2 SMNVEV (reference sequence). CDR3 sequence: CASSLWQGDYNEQFF. Written as DNA, the CDR3 is TGTGCCAGCAGTTTATGGCAGGGGGACTACAATGAGCAGTTCTTC.

The chain links TRBV19 to TRBJ1-1; TRBD1 might be the D (6 bases). CDR3 length equals 15 residues. Germline V gene sequence: CDR1 LNHDA, CDR2 SQIVND (reference sequence). V lost 7 bases and J lost 3, with 18 bases in between. The CDR3 nucleotides read TGTGCCAGTACCATGGGGGGCGCGGGGTACACTGAAGCTTTCTTT. Translated: CASTMGGAGYTEAFF.

Here the CDR3 reads CATSRVNQPQHF. DNA for the CDR3: TGTGCCACCAGCAGAGTCAATCAGCCCCAGCATTTT. J is TRBJ1-5 and V is TRBV15; no clear D gene. CDR1 is LNHNV and CDR2 is YYDKDF in the germline V gene (reference sequence). Trimming pared 1 base from V and 3 bases from J, leaving 1 base between. This CDR3 is 12 amino acids long.

The genes are TRBV7-2 and TRBJ1-1, with D unclear. Looked up from germline, CDR1 is SGHTA and CDR2 is FQGNSA. V lost 3 bases and J 0 bases, leaving 5 bases between the germline ends. CDR3 length: 13 residues. CDR3 DNA: TGTGCCAGCAGCTTCTCGCTGAACACTGAAGCTTTCTTT. It codes for CASSFSLNTEAFF.